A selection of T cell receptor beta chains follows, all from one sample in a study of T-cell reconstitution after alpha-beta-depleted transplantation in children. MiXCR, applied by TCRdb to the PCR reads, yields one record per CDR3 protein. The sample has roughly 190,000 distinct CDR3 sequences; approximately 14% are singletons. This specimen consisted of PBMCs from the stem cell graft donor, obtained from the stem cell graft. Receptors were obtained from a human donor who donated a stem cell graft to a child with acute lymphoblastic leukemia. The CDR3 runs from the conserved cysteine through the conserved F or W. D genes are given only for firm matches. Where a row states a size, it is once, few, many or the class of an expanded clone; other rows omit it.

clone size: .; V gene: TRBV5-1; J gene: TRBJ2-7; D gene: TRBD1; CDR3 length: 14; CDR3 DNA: TGCGCCAGCAGCTTGGAGGGGGCCAGACACGAGCAGTACTTC; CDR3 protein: CASSLEGARHEQYF
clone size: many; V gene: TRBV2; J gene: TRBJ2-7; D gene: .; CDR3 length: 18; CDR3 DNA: TGTGCCAGCAGTGAAGCGTTCTTTAAATGGGAGGAATCGGGGAAGCAGTACTTC; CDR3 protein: CASSEAFFKWEESGKQYF
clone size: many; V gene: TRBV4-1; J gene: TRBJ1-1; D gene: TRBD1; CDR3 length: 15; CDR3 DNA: TGCGCCAGCAGCCAAGGACATGGGGACAGGGGTGAAGCTTTCTTT; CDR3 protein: CASSQGHGDRGEAFF
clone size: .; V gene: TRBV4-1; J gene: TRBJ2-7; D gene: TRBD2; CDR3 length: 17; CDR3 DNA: TGCGCCAGCAGCCAAGATCTCCTAGCGGGAGCTTTGGATGAGCAGTACTTC; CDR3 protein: CASSQDLLAGALDEQYF
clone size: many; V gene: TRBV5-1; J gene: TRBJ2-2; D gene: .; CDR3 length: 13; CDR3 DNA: TGCGCCAGCTGCCCTGGGGACACCGGGGAGCTGTTTTTT; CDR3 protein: CASCPGDTGELFF
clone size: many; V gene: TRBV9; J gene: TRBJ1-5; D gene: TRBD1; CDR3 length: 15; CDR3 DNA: TGTGCCAGCAGCCCGACAGGGGATGACAATCAGCCCCAGCATTTT; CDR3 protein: CASSPTGDDNQPQHF
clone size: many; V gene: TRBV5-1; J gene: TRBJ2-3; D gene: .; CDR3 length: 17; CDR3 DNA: TGCGCCAGCAGCCCCAGTTTACTAGGGCCGGGGACGGATACGCAGTATTTT; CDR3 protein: CASSPSLLGPGTDTQYF
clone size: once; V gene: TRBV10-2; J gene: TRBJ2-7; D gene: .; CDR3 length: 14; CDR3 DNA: TGCGCCAGCAGAGAAGGGGTAGGGGCCTACGAGCAGTACTTC; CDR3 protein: CASREGVGAYEQYF
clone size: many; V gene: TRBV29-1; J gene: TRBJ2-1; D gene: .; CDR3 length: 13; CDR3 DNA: TGCAGCGTTGAACCCCCCGGGGGGCGACAGCAGTTCTTC; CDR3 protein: CSVEPPGGRQQFF
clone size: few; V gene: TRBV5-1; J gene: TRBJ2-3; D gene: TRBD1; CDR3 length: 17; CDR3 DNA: TGCGCCAGCAGCTTGCGAAGGTTGGGACAGGGAACAGATACGCAGTATTTT; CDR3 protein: CASSLRRLGQGTDTQYF
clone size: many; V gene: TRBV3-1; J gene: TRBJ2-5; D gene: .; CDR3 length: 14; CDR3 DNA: TGTGCCAGCAGCCATGACATTTTCCAAGAGACCCAGTACTTC; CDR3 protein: CASSHDIFQETQYF
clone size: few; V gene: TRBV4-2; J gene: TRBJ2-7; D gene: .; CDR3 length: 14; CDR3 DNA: TGTGCCAGCAGCCAAGATGGACGGCGGGACAAGCAGTACTTC; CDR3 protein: CASSQDGRRDKQYF
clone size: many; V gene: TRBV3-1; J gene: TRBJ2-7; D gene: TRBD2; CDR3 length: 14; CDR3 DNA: TGTGCCAGCAGCCAAGTTGCGGGAGGACACGAGCAGTACTTC; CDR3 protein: CASSQVAGGHEQYF
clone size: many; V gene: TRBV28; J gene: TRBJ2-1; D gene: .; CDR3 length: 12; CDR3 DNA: TGTGCCACCAAACGTAACTACAATGAGCAGTTCTTC; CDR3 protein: CATKRNYNEQFF
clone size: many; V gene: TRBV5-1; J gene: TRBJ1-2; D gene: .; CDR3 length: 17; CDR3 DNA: TGCGCCAGCAGCATGACTAGCTCGGGCTTTACGGACTATGGCTACACCTTC; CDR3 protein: CASSMTSSGFTDYGYTF
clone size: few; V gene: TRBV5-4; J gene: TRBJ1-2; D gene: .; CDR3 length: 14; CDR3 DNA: TGTGCCAGCAGCAGCAGGGGCTTCACCTATGGCTACACCTTC; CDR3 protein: CASSSRGFTYGYTF
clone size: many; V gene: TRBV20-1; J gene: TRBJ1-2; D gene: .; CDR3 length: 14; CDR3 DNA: TGCAGTGCTAGGGCGGATACAAAAGGCTATGGCTACACCTTC; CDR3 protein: CSARADTKGYGYTF
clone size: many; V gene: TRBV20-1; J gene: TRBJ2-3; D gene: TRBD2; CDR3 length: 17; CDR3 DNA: TGCAGTGCTAGTCGCCTAGCGGGAGGGGATGGGGCAGATACGCAGTATTTT; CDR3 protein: CSASRLAGGDGADTQYF
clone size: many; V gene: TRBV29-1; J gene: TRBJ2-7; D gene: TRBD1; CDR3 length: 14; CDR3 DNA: TGCAGCGTTGAGGGTGGGACAGGTAGCGCCACGCAGTACTTC; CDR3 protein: CSVEGGTGSATQYF
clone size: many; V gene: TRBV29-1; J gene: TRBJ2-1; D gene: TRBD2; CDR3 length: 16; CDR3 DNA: TGCAGCGTGGCCGGACTAGCGGGATCCTCCTACAATGAGCAGTTCTTC; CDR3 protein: CSVAGLAGSSYNEQFF
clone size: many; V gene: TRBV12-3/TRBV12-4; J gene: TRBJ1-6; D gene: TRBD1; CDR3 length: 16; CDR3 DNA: TGTGCCAGCAGATCCCGGACAGGGGGCTCAGATTCACCCCTCCACTTT; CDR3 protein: CASRSRTGGSDSPLHF
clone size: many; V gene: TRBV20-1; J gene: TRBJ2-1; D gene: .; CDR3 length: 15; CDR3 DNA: TGCAGTGGTGAATACGCTAGGGTTAGTTACAATGAGCAGTTCTTC; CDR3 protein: CSGEYARVSYNEQFF
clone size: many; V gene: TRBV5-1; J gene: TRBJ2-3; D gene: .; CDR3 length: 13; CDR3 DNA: TGCGCCAGCAGCTTGGAATTGGGACATACGCAGTATTTT; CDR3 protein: CASSLELGHTQYF